The 7 T cell receptor beta chains given below trace back to one sample, sequenced in a study of T cells in Graves' hyperthyroidism and ophthalmopathy. TCR beta CDR3 regions were amplified from RNA. A set of HTBI primers served as the primers for a first-round RT-PCR of the TCR CDR3. Each CDR3 protein is one row after TCRdb ran MiXCR on the multiplex PCR reads. The table includes about 560,000 distinct CDR3 sequences, approximately 15% detected once. Sequenced input: blood. The receptors here all came from a woman younger than 35 with Graves' hyperthyroidism.

The chain is built from TRBV2 and TRBJ2-7, with D possibly TRBD1 on 6 matching bases. The CDR3 is 14 amino acids. V was trimmed by 4 bases and J by 0 bases, leaving 10 bases between them. The germline CDR1 and CDR2 sequences are SNHLY and FYNNEI. As DNA, the CDR3 is TGTGCCAGCAGTGCGGGACATCTCTCCTACGAGCAGTACTTC. Protein product: CASSAGHLSYEQYF.

The J gene is TRBJ2-7, the V gene TRBV4-1; D remains ambiguous. Trimming cost V 2 bases and J 4 bases, with 9 bases left between them. This CDR3 contains 13 residues. The germline CDR1 and CDR2 sequences are MGHRA and YSYEKL. The CDR3 bases are TGCGCCAGCAGCCAATGGGCAGATTACGAGCAGTACTTC. Translating it yields CASSQWADYEQYF.

This chain connects TRBV2 to TRBJ2-5, with D possibly matching TRBD2 (6 bases). The V end lost 8 bases, the J end lost 9 bases, and 13 bases lay between the germline ends. The CDR3 is 11 amino acids. The germline CDR1 and CDR2 sequences are SNHLY and FYNNEI. In nucleotides, the CDR3 is TGTGCCAGCTGTCTGACTAGGGCCCAGTACTTC. Its protein is CASCLTRAQYF.

This clonotype was recorded many times. This chain connects TRBV3-1 to TRBJ2-1, with 13 bases aligning to TRBD2. This CDR3 is built from 15 residues. CDR1 is LGHDT, CDR2 YNNKEL, per germline (reference sequence). Unmatched junction bases numbered 3, after V lost 4 bases and J lost 6 bases. This chain's CDR3 is CASSRTSGSVNEQFF. The CDR3 bases are TGTGCCAGCAGCCGGACTAGCGGGAGTGTCAATGAGCAGTTCTTC.

This clonotype was seen many times. V and J are TRBV7-2 and TRBJ2-7; 7 nucleotides line up with TRBD1. CDR3 size: 15 residues. In germline, CDR1 is SGHTA, CDR2 FQGNSA. J lost 0 bases, V lost 0 bases, and 2 bases had no gene match. CDR3 residues: CASSLAGTASYEQYF. The CDR3 bases are TGTGCCAGCAGCTTAGCTGGGACAGCCTCCTACGAGCAGTACTTC.

This clonotype was detected a few times. CDR3 sequence (DNA): TGTGCCAGCAGTGTCGACAGGGTTGTGGCAGATACGCAGTATTTT. This sequence encodes CASSVDRVVADTQYF. The chain has TRBV6-2 or TRBV6-3 and TRBJ2-3; 7 nucleotides match TRBD1. The V segment lost 5 bases and the J segment 4 bases; nucleotides outside the gene matches: 9. This CDR3 is 15 amino acids long. Germline loops: CDR1 MNHEY, CDR2 SVGEGT.

This clonotype was recorded many times. The rearrangement joins TRBV5-1 to TRBJ1-3, with 9 bases lining up with TRBD1. Trimming removed 4 bases from V and 4 bases from J; junction bases left unmatched: 9. This CDR3 comprises 16 residues. Germline V gene data show CDR1 as SGHRS and CDR2 as YFSETQ. In DNA form, the CDR3 reads TGCGCCAGCAGCCCGGGACAGGGAAGAGACGGAAACACCATATATTTT. It encodes CASSPGQGRDGNTIYF.